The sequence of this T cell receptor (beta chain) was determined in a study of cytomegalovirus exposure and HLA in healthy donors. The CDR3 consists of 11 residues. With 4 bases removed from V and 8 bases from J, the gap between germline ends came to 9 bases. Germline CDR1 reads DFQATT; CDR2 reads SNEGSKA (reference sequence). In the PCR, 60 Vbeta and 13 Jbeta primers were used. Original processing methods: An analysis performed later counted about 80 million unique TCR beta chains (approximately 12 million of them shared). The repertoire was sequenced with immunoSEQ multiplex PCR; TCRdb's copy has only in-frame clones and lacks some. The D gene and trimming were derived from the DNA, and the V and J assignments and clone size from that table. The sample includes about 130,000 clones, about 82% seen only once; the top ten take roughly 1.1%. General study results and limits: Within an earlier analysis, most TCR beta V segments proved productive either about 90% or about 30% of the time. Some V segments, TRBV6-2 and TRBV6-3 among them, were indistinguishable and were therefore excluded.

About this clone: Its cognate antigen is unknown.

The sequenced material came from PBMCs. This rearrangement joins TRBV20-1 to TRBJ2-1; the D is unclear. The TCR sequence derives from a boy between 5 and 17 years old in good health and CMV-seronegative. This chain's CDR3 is CSAMWAHEQFF. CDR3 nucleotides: TGCAGTGCTATGTGGGCGCATGAGCAGTTCTTC.